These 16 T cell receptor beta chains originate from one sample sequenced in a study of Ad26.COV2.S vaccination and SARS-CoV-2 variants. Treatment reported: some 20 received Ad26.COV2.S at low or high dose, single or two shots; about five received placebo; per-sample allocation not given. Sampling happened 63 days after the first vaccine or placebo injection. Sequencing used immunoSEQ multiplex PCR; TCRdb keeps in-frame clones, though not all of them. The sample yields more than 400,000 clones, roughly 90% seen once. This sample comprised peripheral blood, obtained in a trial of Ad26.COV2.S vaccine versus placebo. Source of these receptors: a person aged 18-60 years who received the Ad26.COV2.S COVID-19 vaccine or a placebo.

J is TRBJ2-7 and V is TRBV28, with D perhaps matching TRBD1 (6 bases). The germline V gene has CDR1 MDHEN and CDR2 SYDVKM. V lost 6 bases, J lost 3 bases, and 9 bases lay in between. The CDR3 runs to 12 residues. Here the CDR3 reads CASRRGGYEQYF. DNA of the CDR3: TGTGCCAGCAGAAGAGGGGGCTACGAGCAGTACTTC.

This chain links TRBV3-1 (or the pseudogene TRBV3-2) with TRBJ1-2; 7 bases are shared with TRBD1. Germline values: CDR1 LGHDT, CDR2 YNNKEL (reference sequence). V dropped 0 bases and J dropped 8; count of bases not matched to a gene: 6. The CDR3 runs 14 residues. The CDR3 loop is CASSQDKGAGGYTF. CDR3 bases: TGTGCCAGCAGCCAAGATAAGGGGGCAGGGGGCTACACCTTC.

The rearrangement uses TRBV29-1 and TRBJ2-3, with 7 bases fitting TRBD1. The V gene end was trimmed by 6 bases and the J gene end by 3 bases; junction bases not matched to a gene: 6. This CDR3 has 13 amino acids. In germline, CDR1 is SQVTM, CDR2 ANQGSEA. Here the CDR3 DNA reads TGCAGCGTCCTGGACAGGCGGACAGATACGCAGTATTTT. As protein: CSVLDRRTDTQYF.

CDR3 loop: CASSYDRTNTGELFF. For the CDR3, the DNA is TGCGCCAGCAGCTATGACAGGACGAACACCGGGGAGCTGTTTTTT. J is TRBJ2-2 and V is TRBV5-1; TRBD1 might be the D (6 bases). The ends were cut back, 3 bases at V and 0 bases at J, with 9 bases in the middle. The CDR3 has 15 amino acids. The germline V gene encodes CDR1 SGHRS and CDR2 YFSETQ.

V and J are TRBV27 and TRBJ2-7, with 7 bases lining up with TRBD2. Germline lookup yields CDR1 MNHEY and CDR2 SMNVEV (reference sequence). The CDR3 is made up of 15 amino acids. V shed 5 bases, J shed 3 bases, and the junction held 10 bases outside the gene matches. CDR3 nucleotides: TGTGCCAGCAGTCCCCGACTTCTAGCGGTCTACGAGCAGTACTTC. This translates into CASSPRLLAVYEQYF.

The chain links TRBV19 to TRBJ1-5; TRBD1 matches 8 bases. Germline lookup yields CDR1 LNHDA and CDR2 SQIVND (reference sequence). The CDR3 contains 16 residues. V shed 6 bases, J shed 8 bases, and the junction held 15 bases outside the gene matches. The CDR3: CASRTLGRGPREPQHF. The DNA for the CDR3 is TGTGCCAGTAGAACCTTAGGCAGGGGGCCTCGTGAGCCCCAGCATTTT.

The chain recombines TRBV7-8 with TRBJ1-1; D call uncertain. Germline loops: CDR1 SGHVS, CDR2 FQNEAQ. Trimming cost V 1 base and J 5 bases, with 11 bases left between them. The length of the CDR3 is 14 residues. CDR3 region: CASSLGSWVTEAFF. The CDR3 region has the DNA TGTGCCAGCAGCTTAGGGTCATGGGTAACTGAAGCTTTCTTT.

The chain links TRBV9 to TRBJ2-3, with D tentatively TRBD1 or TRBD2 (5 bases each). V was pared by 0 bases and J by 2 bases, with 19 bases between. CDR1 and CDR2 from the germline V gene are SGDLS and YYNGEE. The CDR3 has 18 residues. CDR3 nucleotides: TGTGCCAGCAGCGTAGCTTCTCGGGACCTCCATCCCACAGATACGCAGTATTTT. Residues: CASSVASRDLHPTDTQYF.

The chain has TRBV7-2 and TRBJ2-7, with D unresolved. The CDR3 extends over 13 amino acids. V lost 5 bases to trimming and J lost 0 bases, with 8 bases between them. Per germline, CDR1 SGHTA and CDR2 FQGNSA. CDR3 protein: CASSQTSSYEQYF. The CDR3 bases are TGTGCCAGCAGCCAAACGAGCTCCTACGAGCAGTACTTC.

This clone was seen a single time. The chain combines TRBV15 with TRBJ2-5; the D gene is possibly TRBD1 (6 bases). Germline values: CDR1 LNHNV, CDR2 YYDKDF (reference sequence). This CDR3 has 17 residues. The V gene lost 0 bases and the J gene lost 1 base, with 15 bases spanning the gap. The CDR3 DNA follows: TGTGCCACCAGCAGAGATCCTAACAGGGAGCCCCAAGAGACCCAGTACTTC. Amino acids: CATSRDPNREPQETQYF.

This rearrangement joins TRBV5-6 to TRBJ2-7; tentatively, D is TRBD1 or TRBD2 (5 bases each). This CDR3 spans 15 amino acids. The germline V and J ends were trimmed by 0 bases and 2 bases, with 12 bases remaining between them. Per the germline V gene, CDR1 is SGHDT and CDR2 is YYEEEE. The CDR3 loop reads CASSLGGYTTYEQYF. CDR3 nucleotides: TGTGCCAGCAGCTTGGGGGGGTATACCACCTACGAGCAGTACTTC.

CDR3 protein: CASSPPIAGNSYEQYF. DNA for the CDR3: TGTGCCAGCTCACCACCGATAGCGGGGAACTCCTACGAGCAGTACTTC. The chain joins TRBV18 to TRBJ2-7; 8 nucleotides align to TRBD2. This CDR3 contains 16 residues. CDR1 is KGHSH, CDR2 LQKENI, per germline. J gave up 0 bases and V 0 bases, and 4 bases lay outside the gene matches.

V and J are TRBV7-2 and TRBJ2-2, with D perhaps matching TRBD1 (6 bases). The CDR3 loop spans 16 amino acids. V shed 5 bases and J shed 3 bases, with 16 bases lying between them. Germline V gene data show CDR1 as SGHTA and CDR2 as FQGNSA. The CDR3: CASSRWTVVDTGELFF. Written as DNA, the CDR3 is TGTGCCAGCAGCAGATGGACAGTTGTAGACACCGGGGAGCTGTTTTTT.

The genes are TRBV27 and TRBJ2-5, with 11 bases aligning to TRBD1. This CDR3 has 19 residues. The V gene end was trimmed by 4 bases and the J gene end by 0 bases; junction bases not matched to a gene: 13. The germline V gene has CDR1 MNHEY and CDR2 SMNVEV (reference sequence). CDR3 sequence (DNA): TGTGCCAGCAGTTCTAGGGGGACCGGACAGGGGGCCTACCAAGAGACCCAGTACTTC. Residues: CASSSRGTGQGAYQETQYF.

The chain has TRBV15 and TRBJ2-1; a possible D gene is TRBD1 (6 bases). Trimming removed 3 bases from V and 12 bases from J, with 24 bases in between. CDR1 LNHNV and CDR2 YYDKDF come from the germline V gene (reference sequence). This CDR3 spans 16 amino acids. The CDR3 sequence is CATSSPDRIPRRVQFF. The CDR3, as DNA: TGTGCCACCAGCAGCCCGGACAGAATCCCAAGGCGTGTGCAGTTCTTC.

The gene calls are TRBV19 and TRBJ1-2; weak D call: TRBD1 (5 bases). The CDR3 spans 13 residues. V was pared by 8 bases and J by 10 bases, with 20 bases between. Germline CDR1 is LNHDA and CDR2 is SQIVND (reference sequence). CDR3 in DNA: TGTGCCAGTGGACCCATAGACAGACCTCTCTACACCTTC. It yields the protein CASGPIDRPLYTF.